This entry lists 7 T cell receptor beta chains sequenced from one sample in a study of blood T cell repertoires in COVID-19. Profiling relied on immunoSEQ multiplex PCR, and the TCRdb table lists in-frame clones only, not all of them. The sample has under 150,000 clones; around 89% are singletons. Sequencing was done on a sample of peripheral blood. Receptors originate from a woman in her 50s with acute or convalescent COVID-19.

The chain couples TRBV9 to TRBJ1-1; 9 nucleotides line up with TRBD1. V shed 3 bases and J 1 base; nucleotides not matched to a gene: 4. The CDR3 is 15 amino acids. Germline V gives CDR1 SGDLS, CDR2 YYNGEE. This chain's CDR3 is CASSATGGANTEAFF. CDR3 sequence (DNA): TGTGCCAGCAGCGCAACAGGGGGCGCGAACACTGAAGCTTTCTTT. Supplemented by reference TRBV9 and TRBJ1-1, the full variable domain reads DSGVTQTPKHLITATGQRVTLRCSPRSGDLSVYWYQQSLDQGLQFLIQYYNGEERAKGNILERFSAQQFPDLHSELNLSSLELGDSALYFCASSATGGANTEAFFGQGTRLTVV.

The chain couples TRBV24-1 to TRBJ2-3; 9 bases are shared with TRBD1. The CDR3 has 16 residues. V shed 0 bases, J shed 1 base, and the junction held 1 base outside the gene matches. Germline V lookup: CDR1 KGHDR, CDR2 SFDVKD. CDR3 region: CATSDLGDRGTDTQYF. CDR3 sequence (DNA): TGTGCCACCAGTGATTTGGGGGACAGGGGCACAGATACGCAGTATTTT.

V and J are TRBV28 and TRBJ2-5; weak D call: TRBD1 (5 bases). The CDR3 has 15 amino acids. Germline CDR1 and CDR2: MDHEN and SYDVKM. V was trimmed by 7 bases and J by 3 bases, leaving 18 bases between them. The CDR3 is CASTPSLLGEETQYF. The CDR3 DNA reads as TGTGCCAGCACCCCCTCGCTGTTAGGGGAAGAGACCCAGTACTTC.

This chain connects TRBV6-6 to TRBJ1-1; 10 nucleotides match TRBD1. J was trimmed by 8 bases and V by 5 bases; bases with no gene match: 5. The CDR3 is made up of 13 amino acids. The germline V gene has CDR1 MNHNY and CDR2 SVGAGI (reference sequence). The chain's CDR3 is CASSTDRGQEAFF. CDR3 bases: TGTGCCAGCAGTACCGACAGGGGGCAGGAAGCTTTCTTT.

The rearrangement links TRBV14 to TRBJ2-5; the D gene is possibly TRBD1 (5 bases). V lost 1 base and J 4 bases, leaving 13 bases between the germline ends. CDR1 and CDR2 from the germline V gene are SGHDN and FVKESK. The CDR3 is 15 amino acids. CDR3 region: CASSQGRRVRETQYF. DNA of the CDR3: TGTGCCAGCAGCCAAGGTCGCAGGGTGAGAGAGACCCAGTACTTC.

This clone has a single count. The CDR3 sequence is CASSWDRGYNEQFF. CDR3 DNA: TGCGCCAGCAGTTGGGACAGGGGCTACAATGAGCAGTTCTTC. V usage is TRBV10-2 and J usage is TRBJ2-1, with TRBD1 matching 10 bases. The ends lost 5 bases at V and 3 bases at J; junction bases unmatched: 1. The CDR3 is 14 residues long. The V gene's germline CDR1 is WSHSY and CDR2 SAAADI.

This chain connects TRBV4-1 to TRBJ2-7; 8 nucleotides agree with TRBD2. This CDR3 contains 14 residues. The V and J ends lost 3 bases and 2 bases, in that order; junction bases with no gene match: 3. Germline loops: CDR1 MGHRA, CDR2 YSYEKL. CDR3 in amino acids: CASSQLAGTYEQYF. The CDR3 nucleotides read TGCGCCAGCAGCCAGCTAGCGGGTACCTACGAGCAGTACTTC.